This passage covers 17 T cell receptor beta chains from one sample sequenced in a study of healthy donors' naive CD4 and CD8 T cells (dated by TCRdb to 2014 to 2015). TCRdb lists the instrument as 454 GS FLX Titanium. TCR libraries were built from roughly 460 ng of total RNA with a previously published linear amplification protocol. TCRdb ran its own pipeline on the public reads, namely fastp trimming at Q25 and MiXCR clone calling, and kept in-frame beta chains. Rows with a matching CDR3 protein are joined into one entry that keeps the most common DNA and genes. Recorded for this sample are 180,000 or so distinct CDR3 sequences; about 70% of them occurred a single time. Of the sample, less than 2.5% falls within the top ten clones. Sequencing was performed on naive CD4+ and CD8+ T cells sorted from blood, pooled from several donors. This specimen's cell subset or site label, interpreted: FACS-sorted naive CD4+ (CD45RO-CD45RA+) and naive CD8+ (CD45RA+CD27bright) T cells. The source is a pool of human donors in good health; the sample pools cells from several healthy donors.

This clonotype was seen a few times. The chain has TRBV19 and TRBJ1-5; D remains unclear. This CDR3 is built from 14 residues. The ends were cut back, 7 bases at V and 9 bases at J, with 19 bases in the middle. CDR1 LNHDA and CDR2 SQIVND come from the germline V gene (reference sequence). The CDR3 sequence: CASTPTAGARPQHF. DNA for the CDR3: TGTGCCAGTACTCCCACCGCCGGTGCACGGCCCCAGCATTTT.

The V call is TRBV6-2 or TRBV6-3, the J call TRBJ1-5; the D gene is possibly TRBD1 (6 bases). The CDR3 runs to 14 residues. The germline V gene encodes CDR1 MNHEY and CDR2 SVGEGT. Trimming removed 6 bases from V and 1 base from J, with 10 bases in between. The CDR3 DNA is TGTGCCAGCAGGGATCAGGGGAGCAATCAGCCCCAGCATTTT. Protein: CASRDQGSNQPQHF.

This chain uses TRBV30 with TRBJ1-5; D gene unclear. Germline V gene data show CDR1 as GTSNPN and CDR2 as SVGIG (reference sequence). This CDR3 is built from 13 residues. V lost 0 bases to trimming and J lost 1 base, with 4 bases between them. The CDR3 DNA is TGTGCCTGGAGTGTACAGAGCAATCAGCCCCAGCATTTT. This gives the protein CAWSVQSNQPQHF.

This chain uses TRBV29-1 with TRBJ1-2; 7 bases match TRBD1. Losses at the gene ends were 8 bases for V and 3 bases for J; bases not matched to a gene: 6. This CDR3 comprises 12 residues. Germline CDR1 reads SQVTM; CDR2 reads ANQGSEA. Written as DNA, the CDR3 is TGCAGCACGCAGGGGGTTGACTATGGCTACACCTTC. Its protein is CSTQGVDYGYTF.

This clonotype was counted once. The rearrangement links TRBV28 to TRBJ1-6; D is unclear. Trimming shortened V by 8 bases and J by 7 bases, and 12 bases separated the two germline ends. Germline CDR1 and CDR2: MDHEN and SYDVKM. The CDR3 length is 13 residues. The CDR3 nucleotides read TGTGCCAGCCGTTGGGGAATCAATTCACCCCTCCACTTT. Amino acids: CASRWGINSPLHF.

The chain is built from TRBV29-1 and TRBJ1-2, with 9 bases matching TRBD1. The germline V gene encodes CDR1 SQVTM and CDR2 ANQGSEA. The CDR3 sequence is 16 residues long. The junction had 15 bases not matched to a gene; V was cut back by 0 bases and J by 10 bases. CDR3 region: CSVEDEDGTGMIHYTF. CDR3 DNA: TGCAGCGTTGAAGACGAAGATGGGACAGGGATGATCCACTACACCTTC.

The genes are TRBV4-3 and TRBJ2-3; D not certain. Germline V gene lookup returns CDR1 LGHNA and CDR2 YSLEER. V gave up 0 bases and J gave up 4 bases, with 11 bases separating them. The CDR3 is 15 amino acids. The DNA of the CDR3 is TGCGCCAGCAGCCAAGACTCGCCTGGGGCAGATACGCAGTATTTT. Translating it yields CASSQDSPGADTQYF.

CDR3 protein: CAISSRLAENTGELFF. CDR3 in DNA: TGTGCCATCAGTTCCCGACTAGCAGAGAACACCGGGGAGCTGTTTTTT. The J gene is TRBJ2-2, the V gene TRBV10-3; 7 nucleotides match TRBD2. The CDR3 runs to 16 residues. CDR1 ENHRY and CDR2 SYGVKD come from the germline V gene. The J segment lost 1 base and the V segment lost 5 bases, leaving 7 bases of the junction unmatched.

A single count supports this clonotype. The genes are TRBV6-5 and TRBJ1-2, with TRBD1 matching 7 bases. V lost 5 bases to trimming and J lost 8 bases; unmatched junction nucleotides: 11. CDR1 MNHEY and CDR2 SVGAGI come from the germline V gene. The CDR3 length is 14 residues. The CDR3 spells CASSKLTGVWGYTF. Here the CDR3 DNA reads TGTGCCAGCAGTAAACTAACAGGGGTGTGGGGCTACACCTTC.

This clonotype was detected only a few times. This chain connects TRBV5-4 to TRBJ2-3; the match to TRBD2 covers 15 bases. Per the germline V gene, CDR1 is SGHNT and CDR2 is YYREEE (reference sequence). After removal of 4 bases from V and 1 base from J, the junction contained 7 bases not matched to a gene. This CDR3 is 18 amino acids long. CDR3 sequence (DNA): TGTGCCAGCAGCAAGGGACTAGCGGGAGGCGGCCGCACAGATACGCAGTATTTT. Translated, it gives CASSKGLAGGGRTDTQYF.

J is TRBJ2-1 and V is TRBV6-2 or TRBV6-3; D ambiguous. The CDR3 loop spans 11 amino acids. The V end lost 10 bases, the J end lost 5 bases, and 9 bases lay between the germline ends. Germline lookup yields CDR1 MNHEY and CDR2 SVGEGT. The CDR3 protein is CATRSDNEQFF. The CDR3 DNA reads TGTGCCACCCGTTCAGACAATGAGCAGTTCTTC.

The chain couples TRBV29-1 to TRBJ2-1; a weak D match, TRBD1 (6 bases). The V and J ends lost 0 bases and 8 bases respectively, with 17 bases between them. Looked up from germline, CDR1 is SQVTM and CDR2 is ANQGSEA. CDR3 length equals 15 residues. Here the CDR3 reads CSVEEPESGDHEQFF. The CDR3 DNA follows: TGCAGCGTTGAAGAGCCCGAATCAGGGGATCATGAGCAGTTCTTC.

This clonotype is a singleton in its sample. The chain is built from TRBV27 and TRBJ1-6; tentative D call: TRBD1 (5 bases). Germline CDR1 reads MNHEY; CDR2 reads SMNVEV (reference sequence). This CDR3 contains 12 residues. V was clipped by 7 bases and J by 10 bases, with 11 bases between them. CDR3 DNA sequence: TGTGCCAGCAACAGGCCCGGGTCACCCCTCCACTTT. It yields the protein CASNRPGSPLHF.

This chain joins TRBV7-8 and TRBJ1-5; D remains ambiguous. V gave up 0 bases and J gave up 7 bases, with 13 bases separating them. Germline-derived CDR1 and CDR2 are SGHVS and FQNEAQ. The CDR3 runs to 15 residues. The CDR3 loop is CASSLARIQPQPQHF. As DNA, the CDR3 is TGTGCCAGCAGCTTAGCCAGGATCCAACCACAGCCCCAGCATTTT.

This sequence joins TRBV6-5 and TRBJ2-5, with TRBD1 matching over 11 bases. The CDR3 totals 14 residues. The V gene's germline CDR1 is MNHEY and CDR2 SVGAGI. Unmatched junction bases numbered 0, after V lost 4 bases and J lost 2 bases. The CDR3, as DNA: TGTGCCAGCAGTTGGGACAGGGGGCAAGAGACCCAGTACTTC. Translation: CASSWDRGQETQYF.

The chain has TRBV10-3 and TRBJ2-5, with D perhaps given as TRBD1 or TRBD2 (5 bases each). The CDR3 totals 16 residues. V lost 5 bases, J lost 5 bases, and 21 bases lay in between. The germline V gene encodes CDR1 ENHRY and CDR2 SYGVKD. The CDR3 is CAISKTGASEVETQYF. In nucleotides, the CDR3 is TGTGCCATCAGTAAAACCGGGGCCTCCGAAGTGGAGACCCAGTACTTC.

This chain links TRBV6-5 with TRBJ2-7; D remains unclear. The CDR3 loop spans 12 amino acids. Germline V gene data show CDR1 as MNHEY and CDR2 as SVGAGI. V was pared by 2 bases and J by 7 bases, with 9 bases between. In nucleotides, the CDR3 is TGTGCCAGCAGTTACAGGAACGGGGAGCAGTACTTC. Its protein product is CASSYRNGEQYF.